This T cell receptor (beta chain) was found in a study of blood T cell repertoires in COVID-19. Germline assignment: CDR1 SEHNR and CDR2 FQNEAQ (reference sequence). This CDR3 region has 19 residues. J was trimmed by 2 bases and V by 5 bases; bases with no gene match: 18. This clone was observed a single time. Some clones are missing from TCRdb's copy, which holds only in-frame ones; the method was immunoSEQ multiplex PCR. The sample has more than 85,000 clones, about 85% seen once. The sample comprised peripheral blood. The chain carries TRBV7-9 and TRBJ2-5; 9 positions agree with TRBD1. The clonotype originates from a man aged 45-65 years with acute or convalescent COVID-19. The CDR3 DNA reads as TGTGCCAGCAGCCCGTGGGGAGCCGGGACAGGGCCCTTACAAGAGACCCAGTACTTC. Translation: CASSPWGAGTGPLQETQYF.